One and the same sample provided the 2 T cell receptor beta chains below, sequenced in a study of T cell changes during pregnancy in multiple sclerosis. Assay used: immunoSEQ multiplex PCR; TCRdb lists only in-frame clones, some missing. Seen here are roughly 59,000 clones, around 93% observed once, and the top ten hold 0.36%. The specimen comprised CD4+ T cells from peripheral blood mononuclear cells, sampled before pregnancy. The receptors shown here come from a female donor with multiple sclerosis, enrolled in a pregnancy study.

The rearrangement joins TRBV25-1 to TRBJ2-7; 8 bases agree with TRBD1. V lost 6 bases and J lost 0; bases outside the gene matches: 7. The CDR3 has 15 residues. Germline V gene data show CDR1 as MGHDK and CDR2 as SYGVNS. CDR3 in DNA: TGTGCCAGCAGCCCCAGACAGGGGAGCTCCTACGAGCAGTACTTC. Protein sequence: CASSPRQGSSYEQYF.

The gene calls are TRBV29-1 and TRBJ2-1, with TRBD2 identical over 11 bases. Germline-derived CDR1 and CDR2 are SQVTM and ANQGSEA. V dropped 3 bases and J dropped 6; count of bases not matched to a gene: 7. This CDR3 has 15 amino acids. The CDR3 DNA reads TGCAGCGTTGAGCTCCTAGCGGGAGGCCCCAATGAGCAGTTCTTC. It is translated as CSVELLAGGPNEQFF.